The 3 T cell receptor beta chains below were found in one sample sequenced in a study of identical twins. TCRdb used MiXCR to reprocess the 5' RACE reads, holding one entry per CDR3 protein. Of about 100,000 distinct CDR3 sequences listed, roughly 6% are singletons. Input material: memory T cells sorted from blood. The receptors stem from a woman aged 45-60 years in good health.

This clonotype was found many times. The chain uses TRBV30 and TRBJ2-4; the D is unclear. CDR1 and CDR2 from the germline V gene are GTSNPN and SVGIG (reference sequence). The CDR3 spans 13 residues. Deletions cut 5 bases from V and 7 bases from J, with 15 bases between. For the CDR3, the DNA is TGTGCCTGGGAAGGAACATTGTCGAACATTCAGTACTTC. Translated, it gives CAWEGTLSNIQYF.

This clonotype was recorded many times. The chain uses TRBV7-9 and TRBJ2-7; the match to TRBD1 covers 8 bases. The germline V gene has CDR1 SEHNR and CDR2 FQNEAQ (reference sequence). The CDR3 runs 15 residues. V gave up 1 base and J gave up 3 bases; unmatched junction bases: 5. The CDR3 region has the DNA TGTGCCAGCAGCTTAGTGGGGACAGGCCTCTACGAGCAGTACTTC. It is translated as CASSLVGTGLYEQYF.

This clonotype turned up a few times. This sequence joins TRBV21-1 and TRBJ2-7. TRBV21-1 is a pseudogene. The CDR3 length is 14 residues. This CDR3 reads CASSKPAIMCEQYV. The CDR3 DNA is TGTGCCAGCAGCAAACCGGCCATAATGTGCGAGCAGTACGTC.